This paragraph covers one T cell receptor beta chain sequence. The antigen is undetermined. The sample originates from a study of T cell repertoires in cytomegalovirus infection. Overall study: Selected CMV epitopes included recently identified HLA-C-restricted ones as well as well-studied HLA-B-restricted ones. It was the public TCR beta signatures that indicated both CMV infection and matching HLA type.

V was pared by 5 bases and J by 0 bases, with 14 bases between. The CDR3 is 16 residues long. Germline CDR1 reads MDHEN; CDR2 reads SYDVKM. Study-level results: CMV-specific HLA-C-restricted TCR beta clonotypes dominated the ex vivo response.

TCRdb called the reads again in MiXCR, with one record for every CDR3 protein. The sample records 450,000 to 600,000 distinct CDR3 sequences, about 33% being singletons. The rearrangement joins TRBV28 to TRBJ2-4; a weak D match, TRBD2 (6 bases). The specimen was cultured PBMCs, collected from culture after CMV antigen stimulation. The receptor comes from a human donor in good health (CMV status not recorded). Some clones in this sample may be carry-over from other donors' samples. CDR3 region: CASSQEGNLAKNIQYF. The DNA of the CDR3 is TGTGCCAGCAGTCAGGAGGGGAACCTAGCCAAAAACATTCAGTACTTC.